One sample yielded the 21 T cell receptor beta chains listed below, sequenced in a study of resident and recirculating memory T cells in vitiligo. The method was immunoSEQ multiplex PCR; TCRdb's version includes in-frame clones alone and lacks a portion of them. The data contain roughly 40,000 clones, about nine tenths of them seen just once; the ten biggest clones take up 4.5%. Material for sequencing was blood. The receptor set was obtained from a male donor with vitiligo.

The chain couples TRBV2 to TRBJ2-7, with D possibly TRBD1 on 6 matching bases. This CDR3 comprises 14 residues. V dropped 6 bases and J dropped 1 base, with 13 bases sitting between them. Germline V gene sequence: CDR1 SNHLY, CDR2 FYNNEI. The DNA of the CDR3 is TGTGCCAGCAGGTTACAGGGAACGTCCTACGAGCAGTACTTC. Translation: CASRLQGTSYEQYF.

This clone came up once. The chain joins TRBV4-1 to TRBJ2-4; TRBD2 is a possible D gene (6 bases). V dropped 0 bases and J dropped 8 bases, with 20 bases sitting between them. Looked up from germline, CDR1 is MGHRA and CDR2 is YSYEKL. There are 17 residues in the CDR3. CDR3 amino acids: CASSQEVGGGVWDIQYF. The CDR3, as DNA: TGCGCCAGCAGCCAAGAAGTAGGAGGCGGGGTGTGGGACATTCAGTACTTC.

The V call is TRBV20-1, the J call TRBJ1-1, with TRBD1 as a possible D gene (5 bases). The germline V gene encodes CDR1 DFQATT and CDR2 SNEGSKA (reference sequence). The CDR3 consists of 11 residues. DNA of the CDR3: TGCAGAGGGGCCATGAACACTGAAGCTTTCTTT. Translating gives CRGAMNTEAFF.

V is TRBV4-2 and J is TRBJ1-6; no clear D gene. The V gene's germline CDR1 is LGHNA and CDR2 YNFKEQ. This CDR3 comprises 13 residues. V was pared by 1 base and J by 12 bases, with 10 bases between. CDR3 DNA sequence: TGTGCCAGCAGCCAAGGGGAGGGAGGACCCCTCCACTTT. Its translation: CASSQGEGGPLHF.

This chain connects TRBV4-3 to TRBJ1-2; 10 nucleotides match TRBD1. The CDR3 loop spans 16 amino acids. Trimming took 4 bases from V and 0 from J; bases not matched to a gene: 5. Germline V gene lookup returns CDR1 LGHNA and CDR2 YSLEER. CDR3 DNA sequence: TGCGCCAGCAGCCGCTCCGGGACAGGGGCTAACTATGGCTACACCTTC. As protein: CASSRSGTGANYGYTF.

The V and J genes are TRBV19 and TRBJ2-7, with D perhaps TRBD2 (5 bases). The CDR3 is 12 amino acids. V lost 5 bases, J lost 5 bases, and 10 bases lay in between. Germline CDR1 reads LNHDA; CDR2 reads SQIVND (reference sequence). The CDR3 protein is CASSSGFHEQYF. CDR3 bases: TGTGCCAGTAGTTCGGGGTTCCACGAGCAGTACTTC.

The chain recombines TRBV19 with TRBJ1-6; a possible D gene is TRBD1 (5 bases). V dropped 7 bases and J dropped 8 bases, with 18 bases sitting between them. The germline gives CDR1 LNHDA, CDR2 SQIVND (reference sequence). The CDR3 length is 15 residues. The CDR3, as DNA: TGTGCCAGTACGGTGGCTGGGAGGGGAGATTCACCCCTCCACTTT. Translation gives CASTVAGRGDSPLHF.

The rearrangement links TRBV2 to TRBJ1-4, with D tentatively TRBD1 (6 bases). Germline assignment: CDR1 SNHLY and CDR2 FYNNEI. V shed 5 bases and J shed 8 bases, with 12 bases lying between them. This CDR3 is 13 amino acids long. CDR3 sequence reads: CASSSGTREKLFF. The CDR3 DNA follows: TGTGCCAGCAGTTCCGGGACACGAGAAAAACTGTTTTTT.

This chain's CDR3 is CASSEVGRPGGYTF. For the CDR3, the DNA is TGTGCCAGCAGTGAAGTTGGCCGACCGGGGGGCTACACCTTC. The chain has TRBV2 and TRBJ1-2; D gene ambiguous. V gave up 1 base and J gave up 8 bases, with 14 bases separating them. CDR1 SNHLY and CDR2 FYNNEI come from the germline V gene. This CDR3 region has 14 residues. The variable domain in full, completed from reference TRBV2 and TRBJ1-2, reads EPEVTQTPSHQVTQMGQEVILRCVPISNHLYFYWYRQILGQKVEFLVSFYNNEISEKSEIFDDQFSVERPDGSNFTLKIRSTKLEDSAMYFCASSEVGRPGGYTFGSGTRLTVV.

The rearrangement joins TRBV29-1 to TRBJ1-5; possible D gene TRBD1, 6 bases. Germline CDR1 is SQVTM and CDR2 is ANQGSEA. The CDR3 loop spans 14 amino acids. Between the trimmed V and J ends, which lost 7 bases and 2 bases, there was a span of 15 bases. In nucleotides, the CDR3 is TGCAGCGCCCGGGGGGCGACGGGCAATCAGCCCCAGCATTTT. Amino acids: CSARGATGNQPQHF. The entire variable domain, with the rest obtained from reference TRBV29-1 and TRBJ1-5, is as follows: SAVISQKPSRDICQRGTSLTIQCQVDSQVTMMFWYRQQPGQSLTLIATANQGSEATYESGFVIDKFPISRPNLTFSTLTVSNMSPEDSSIYLCSARGATGNQPQHFGDGTRLSIL.

This chain connects TRBV7-6 to TRBJ2-7; 11 positions match TRBD1. CDR3 length equals 16 residues. Germline V gene lookup returns CDR1 SGHVS and CDR2 FNYEAQ. The V gene end was trimmed by 3 bases and the J gene end by 6 bases; junction bases not matched to a gene: 10. Here the CDR3 DNA reads TGTGCCAGCAGCTTGGGGACAGGGGGAGGGAGTGGCGAGCAGTACTTC. Translated: CASSLGTGGGSGEQYF.

The chain is built from TRBV7-9 and TRBJ1-4, with TRBD1 matching over 9 bases. The CDR3 contains 17 residues. V shed 5 bases and J 3 bases; nucleotides not matched to a gene: 10. Germline CDR1 reads SEHNR; CDR2 reads FQNEAQ (reference sequence). CDR3 region: CASSPPDRGRANEKLFF. The CDR3 bases are TGTGCCAGCAGCCCACCGGACAGGGGTAGGGCTAATGAAAAACTGTTTTTT. Combining the CDR3 with reference TRBV7-9 and TRBJ1-4 gives the whole variable domain DTGVSQNPRHKITKRGQNVTFRCDPISEHNRLYWYRQTLGQGPEFLTYFQNEAQLEKSRLLSDRFSAERPKGSFSTLEIQRTEQGDSAMYLCASSPPDRGRANEKLFFGSGTQLSVL.

V and J are TRBV25-1 and TRBJ1-6; 8 bases align to TRBD1. CDR3 length equals 14 residues. Looked up from germline, CDR1 is MGHDK and CDR2 is SYGVNS. V shed 6 bases and J 8 bases; nucleotides not matched to a gene: 6. The CDR3 DNA is TGTGCCAGCAGCGTGACAGGGGAATATTCACCCCTCCACTTT. Translated: CASSVTGEYSPLHF. Together with reference TRBV25-1 and TRBJ1-6, the CDR3 gives the full variable domain: EADIYQTPRYLVIGTGKKITLECSQTMGHDKMYWYQQDPGMELHLIHYSYGVNSTEKGDLSSESTVSRIRTEHFPLTLESARPSHTSQYLCASSVTGEYSPLHFGNGTRLTVT.

V and J are TRBV5-6 and TRBJ1-2; D unclear. Germline CDR1 is SGHDT and CDR2 is YYEEEE. CDR3 size: 15 residues. The V end was cut by 4 bases, the J end by 2 bases, with 15 bases between. The CDR3 is CASSLRGAWNYGYTF. The DNA for the CDR3 is TGTGCCAGCAGCCTCCGGGGAGCGTGGAACTATGGCTACACCTTC.

As DNA, the CDR3 is TGTGCCAGCAGGACAGGAAGCTCCTACAATGAGCAGTTCTTC. This encodes CASRTGSSYNEQFF. This rearrangement joins TRBV6-5 to TRBJ2-1; D perhaps matches TRBD1 (6 bases). This CDR3 region has 14 residues. Germline CDR1 and CDR2: MNHEY and SVGAGI. Trimming removed 6 bases from V and 0 bases from J, with 9 bases in between.

The chain links TRBV10-3 to TRBJ1-1; tentatively, D is TRBD1 (5 bases). The CDR3 has 14 amino acids. CDR1 and CDR2 from the germline V gene are ENHRY and SYGVKD. Trimming cost V 6 bases and J 3 bases, with 14 bases left between them. CDR3 DNA: TGTGCCATCAGGGCAGGGTACACGTACACTGAAGCTTTCTTT. Translating gives CAIRAGYTYTEAFF.

The chain joins TRBV9 to TRBJ1-2; D perhaps matches TRBD1 (6 bases). V dropped 0 bases and J dropped 1 base, with 10 bases sitting between them. This CDR3 is 15 amino acids long. Germline-derived CDR1 and CDR2 are SGDLS and YYNGEE. This CDR3 reads CASSVAAGDNYGYTF. The CDR3 DNA follows: TGTGCCAGCAGCGTAGCGGCAGGGGATAACTATGGCTACACCTTC.

The chain uses TRBV2 and TRBJ2-7; D remains unclear. Germline V gives CDR1 SNHLY, CDR2 FYNNEI. Trimming pared 6 bases from V and 5 bases from J, leaving 14 bases between. CDR3 size: 13 residues. The CDR3 region has the DNA TGTGCCAGCAGGACGACGGGTTCCCACGAGCAGTACTTC. Translating it yields CASRTTGSHEQYF. Looking up the rest from reference TRBV2 and TRBJ2-7 gives the full variable domain: EPEVTQTPSHQVTQMGQEVILRCVPISNHLYFYWYRQILGQKVEFLVSFYNNEISEKSEIFDDQFSVERPDGSNFTLKIRSTKLEDSAMYFCASRTTGSHEQYFGPGTRLTVT.

The V and J genes are TRBV4-3 and TRBJ2-2, with TRBD2 identical over 9 bases. Germline V gene lookup returns CDR1 LGHNA and CDR2 YSLEER. The CDR3 sequence is 14 residues long. V was pared by 5 bases and J by 6 bases, with 4 bases of the junction left unmatched. CDR3 sequence: CASSAGGLAGELFF. DNA of the CDR3: TGCGCCAGCAGCGCGGGGGGGCTAGCCGGGGAGCTGTTTTTT.

The rearrangement uses TRBV4-1 and TRBJ2-3; 7 positions match TRBD2. CDR1 and CDR2 (germline): MGHRA, YSYEKL. V gave up 0 bases and J gave up 2 bases; unmatched junction bases: 5. This CDR3 region has 16 residues. CDR3 sequence: CASSQDWEGYTDTQYF. The CDR3 coding sequence is TGCGCCAGCAGCCAAGATTGGGAGGGATACACAGATACGCAGTATTTT.

The chain couples TRBV7-2 to TRBJ1-5; TRBD1 agrees at 7 bases. The V gene end was trimmed by 3 bases and the J gene end by 4 bases; junction bases not matched to a gene: 3. The CDR3 runs to 14 residues. CDR1 SGHTA and CDR2 FQGNSA come from the germline V gene. CDR3 protein: CASSLGQINQPQHF. The DNA of the CDR3 is TGTGCCAGCAGCTTGGGACAGATAAATCAGCCCCAGCATTTT.